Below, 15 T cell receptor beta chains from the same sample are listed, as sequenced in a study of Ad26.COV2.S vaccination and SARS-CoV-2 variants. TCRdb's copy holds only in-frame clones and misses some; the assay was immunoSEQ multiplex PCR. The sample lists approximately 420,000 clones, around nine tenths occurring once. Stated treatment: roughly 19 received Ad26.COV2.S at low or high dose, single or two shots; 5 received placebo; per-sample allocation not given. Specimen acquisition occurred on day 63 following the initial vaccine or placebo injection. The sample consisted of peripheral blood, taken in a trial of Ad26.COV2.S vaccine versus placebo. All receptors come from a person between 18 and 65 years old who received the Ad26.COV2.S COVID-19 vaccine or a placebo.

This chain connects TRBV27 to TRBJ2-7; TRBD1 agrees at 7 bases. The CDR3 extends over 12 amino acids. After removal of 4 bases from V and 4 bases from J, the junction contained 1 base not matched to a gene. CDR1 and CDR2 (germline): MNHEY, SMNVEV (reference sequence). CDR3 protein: CASSSTGYEQYF. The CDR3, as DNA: TGTGCCAGCAGTTCGACAGGGTACGAGCAGTACTTC.

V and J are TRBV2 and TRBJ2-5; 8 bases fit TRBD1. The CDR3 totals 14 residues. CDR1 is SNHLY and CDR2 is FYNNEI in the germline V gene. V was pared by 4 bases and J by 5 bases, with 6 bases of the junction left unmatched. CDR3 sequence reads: CASSVAGGQETQYF. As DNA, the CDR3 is TGTGCCAGCAGTGTTGCAGGGGGCCAGGAGACCCAGTACTTC.

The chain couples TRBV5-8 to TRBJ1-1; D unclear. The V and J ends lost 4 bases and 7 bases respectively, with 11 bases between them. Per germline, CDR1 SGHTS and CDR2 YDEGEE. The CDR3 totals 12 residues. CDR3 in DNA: TGTGCCAGCAGCCATAGCAAGGATGAAGCTTTCTTT. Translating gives CASSHSKDEAFF.

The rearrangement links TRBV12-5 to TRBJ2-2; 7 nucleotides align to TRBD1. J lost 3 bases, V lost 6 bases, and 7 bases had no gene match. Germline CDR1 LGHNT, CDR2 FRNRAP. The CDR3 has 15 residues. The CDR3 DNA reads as TGTGCTAGTGGGCAAGTACAGGGGTACACCGGGGAGCTGTTTTTT. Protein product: CASGQVQGYTGELFF. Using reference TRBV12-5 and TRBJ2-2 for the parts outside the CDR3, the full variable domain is DARVTQTPRHKVTEMGQEVTMRCQPILGHNTVFWYRQTMMQGLELLAYFRNRAPLDDSGMPKDRFSAEMPDATLATLKIQPSEPRDSAVYFCASGQVQGYTGELFFGEGSRLTVL.

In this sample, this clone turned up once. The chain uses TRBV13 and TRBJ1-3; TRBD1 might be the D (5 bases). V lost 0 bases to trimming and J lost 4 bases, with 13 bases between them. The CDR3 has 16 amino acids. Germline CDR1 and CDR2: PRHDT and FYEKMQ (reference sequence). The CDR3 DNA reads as TGTGCCAGCAGCTTAGGCCGACCTCCAGGGGGAAACACCATATATTTT. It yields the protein CASSLGRPPGGNTIYF. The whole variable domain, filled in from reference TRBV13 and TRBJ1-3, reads AAGVIQSPRHLIKEKRETATLKCYPIPRHDTVYWYQQGPGQDPQFLISFYEKMQSDKGSIPDRFSAQQFSDYHSELNMSSLELGDSALYFCASSLGRPPGGNTIYFGEGSWLTVV.

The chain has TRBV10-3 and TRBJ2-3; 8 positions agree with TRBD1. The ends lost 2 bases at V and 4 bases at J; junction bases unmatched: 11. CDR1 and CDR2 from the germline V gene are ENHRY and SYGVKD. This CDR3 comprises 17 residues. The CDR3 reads CAISENTGTGGSDTQYF. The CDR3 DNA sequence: TGTGCCATCAGTGAGAATACCGGGACAGGAGGGTCAGATACGCAGTATTTT.

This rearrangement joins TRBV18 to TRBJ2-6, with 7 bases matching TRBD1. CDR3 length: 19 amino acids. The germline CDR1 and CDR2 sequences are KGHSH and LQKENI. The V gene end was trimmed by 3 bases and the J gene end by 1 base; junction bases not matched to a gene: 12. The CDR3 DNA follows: TGTGCCAGCTCACCGATAAGACAGGGTTACCCTTCTGGGGCCAACGTCCTGACTTTC. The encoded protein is CASSPIRQGYPSGANVLTF.

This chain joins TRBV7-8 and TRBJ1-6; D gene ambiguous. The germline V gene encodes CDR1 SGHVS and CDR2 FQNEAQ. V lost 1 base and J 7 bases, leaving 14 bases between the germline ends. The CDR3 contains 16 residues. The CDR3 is CASSLEGSVLNSPLHF. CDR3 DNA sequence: TGTGCCAGCAGCTTAGAGGGCAGTGTACTAAATTCACCCCTCCACTTT.

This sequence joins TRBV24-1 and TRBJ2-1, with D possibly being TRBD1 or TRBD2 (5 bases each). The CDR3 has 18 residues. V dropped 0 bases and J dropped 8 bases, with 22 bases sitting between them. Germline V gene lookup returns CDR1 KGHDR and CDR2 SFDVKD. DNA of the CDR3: TGTGCCACCAGTGATTTGACGTCGGGACGGTCGGGGATGGATGAGCAGTTCTTC. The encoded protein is CATSDLTSGRSGMDEQFF.

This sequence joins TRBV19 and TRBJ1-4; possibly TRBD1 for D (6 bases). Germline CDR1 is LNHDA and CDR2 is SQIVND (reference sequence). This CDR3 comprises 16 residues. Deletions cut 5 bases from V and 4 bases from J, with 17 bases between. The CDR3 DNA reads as TGTGCCAGTAGTCTTCGACAGGCGGAGCTTAATGAAAAACTGTTTTTT. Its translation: CASSLRQAELNEKLFF.

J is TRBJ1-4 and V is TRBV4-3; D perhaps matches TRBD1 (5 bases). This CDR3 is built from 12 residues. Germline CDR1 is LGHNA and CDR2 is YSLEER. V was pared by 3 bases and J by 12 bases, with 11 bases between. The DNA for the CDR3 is TGCGCCAGCAGCCAGGAGGGACTTGAACTGTTTTTT. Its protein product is CASSQEGLELFF.

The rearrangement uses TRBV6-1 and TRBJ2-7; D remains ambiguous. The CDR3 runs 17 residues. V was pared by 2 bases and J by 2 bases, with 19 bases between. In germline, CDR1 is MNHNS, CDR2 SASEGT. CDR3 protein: CASSEPQGPLETYEQYF. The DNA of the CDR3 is TGTGCCAGCAGTGAACCCCAAGGACCTTTAGAGACCTACGAGCAGTACTTC.

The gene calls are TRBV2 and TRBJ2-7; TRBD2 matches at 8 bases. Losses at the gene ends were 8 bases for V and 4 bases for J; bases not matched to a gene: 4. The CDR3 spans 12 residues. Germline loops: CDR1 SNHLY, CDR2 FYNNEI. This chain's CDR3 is CASSASGYEQYF. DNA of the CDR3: TGTGCCAGCTCGGCTAGCGGGTACGAGCAGTACTTC. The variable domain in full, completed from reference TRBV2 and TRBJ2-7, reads EPEVTQTPSHQVTQMGQEVILRCVPISNHLYFYWYRQILGQKVEFLVSFYNNEISEKSEIFDDQFSVERPDGSNFTLKIRSTKLEDSAMYFCASSASGYEQYFGPGTRLTVT.

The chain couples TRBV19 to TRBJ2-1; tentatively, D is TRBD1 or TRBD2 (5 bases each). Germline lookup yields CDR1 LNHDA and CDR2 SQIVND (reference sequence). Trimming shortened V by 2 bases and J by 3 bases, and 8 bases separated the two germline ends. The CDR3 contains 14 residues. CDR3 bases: TGTGCCAGTAGTATATGGGGGAACTACAATGAGCAGTTCTTC. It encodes CASSIWGNYNEQFF.

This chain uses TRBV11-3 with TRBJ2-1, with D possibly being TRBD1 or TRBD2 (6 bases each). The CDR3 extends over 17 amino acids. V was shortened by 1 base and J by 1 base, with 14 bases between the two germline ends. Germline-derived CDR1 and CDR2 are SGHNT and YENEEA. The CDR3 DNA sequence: TGTGCCAGCAGCTTAGTTTTCGAGGGGGGATCCTACAATGAGCAGTTCTTC. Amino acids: CASSLVFEGGSYNEQFF.